The following is a T cell receptor (beta chain) sequence with its context. This sample was taken from a study of blood T cells in healthy people across ages. PCR was performed a second time for roughly 6 to 12 cycles using a sample-barcoded 5' primer and a J-beta primer mix. TCRdb recomputed calls from the 5' RACE reads with MiXCR, one row per CDR3 protein. The sample carries approximately 730,000 distinct CDR3 sequences, approximately 39% recorded once. This CDR3 comprises 13 residues. The germline CDR1 and CDR2 sequences are MNHEY and SVGEGT. V lost 0 bases and J lost 1, with 3 bases in between. There were at least 5.5 micrograms of total RNA extracted from every sample.

The source material was blood. The rearrangement joins TRBV6-2 or TRBV6-3 to TRBJ1-1; D not certain. The receptor's source is a woman aged 60-75 years in good health. CDR3 loop: CASSYSWNTEAFF. The DNA for the CDR3 is TGTGCCAGCAGTTACTCTTGGAACACTGAAGCTTTCTTT.